The 25 T cell receptor beta chains listed next were all sequenced from one sample in a study of shared clonotypes between healthy human individuals. Generated by immunoSEQ multiplex PCR, the TCRdb table keeps only in-frame clones and is missing some. The sample yields approximately 1.5 million clones, roughly 98% seen once. The sequenced sample was naive CD4+ T cells sorted from blood. Stated subset: CD45RA+ positively selected. The receptors originated from a man between 25 and 39 years old in good health.

The rearrangement uses TRBV19 and TRBJ1-1, with D perhaps matching TRBD1 (5 bases). Trimming stripped 6 bases from V and 7 bases from J, with 15 bases between. CDR1 is LNHDA, CDR2 SQIVND, per germline (reference sequence). There are 13 residues in the CDR3. This chain's CDR3 is CASRLTGTDEAFF. The CDR3, as DNA: TGTGCCAGTAGGCTCACCGGGACGGATGAAGCTTTCTTT.

V and J are TRBV5-6 and TRBJ2-7; the D gene is possibly TRBD2 (5 bases). The CDR3 length is 14 residues. Trimming pared 4 bases from V and 3 bases from J, leaving 14 bases between. CDR1 and CDR2 from the germline V gene are SGHDT and YYEEEE. The CDR3 sequence: CASSRGLGLYEQYF. The CDR3 DNA reads as TGTGCCAGCAGCCGCGGACTCGGCCTCTACGAGCAGTACTTC.

The chain has TRBV7-8 and TRBJ2-7; 7 bases match TRBD2. V shed 1 base, J shed 6 bases, and the junction held 6 bases outside the gene matches. This CDR3 is 14 amino acids long. Germline V CDR1 and CDR2: SGHVS, FQNEAQ. Written as DNA, the CDR3 is TGTGCCAGCAGCTTAGAACTAGCGCTTGCCGAGCAGTACTTC. It yields the protein CASSLELALAEQYF.

This clone was seen once. The CDR3 here is CASGSYRGLYNEQFF. For the CDR3, the DNA is TGCGCCAGCGGATCCTACAGGGGACTCTACAATGAGCAGTTCTTC. This rearrangement joins TRBV4-3 to TRBJ2-1; TRBD1 might be the D (7 bases). CDR1 LGHNA and CDR2 YSLEER come from the germline V gene. V was shortened by 8 bases and J by 3 bases, with 17 bases between the two germline ends. CDR3 size: 15 residues.

The gene calls are TRBV5-1 and TRBJ2-7; 9 bases map to TRBD1. The V gene's germline CDR1 is SGHRS and CDR2 YFSETQ. Trimming removed 1 base from V and 3 bases from J; junction bases left unmatched: 8. The CDR3 sequence is 16 residues long. The CDR3 DNA reads TGCGCCAGCAGCTTGAGGCGACAGGGGGTTGACTACGAGCAGTACTTC. It is translated as CASSLRRQGVDYEQYF. Full variable domain (rest looked up from reference TRBV5-1 and TRBJ2-7): KAGVTQTPRYLIKTRGQQVTLSCSPISGHRSVSWYQQTPGQGLQFLFEYFSETQRNKGNFPGRFSGRQFSNSRSEMNVSTLELGDSALYLCASSLRRQGVDYEQYFGPGTRLTVT.

This chain connects TRBV25-1 to TRBJ2-7; D possibly corresponds to TRBD1 (5 bases). Trimming removed 8 bases from V and 0 bases from J, with 14 bases in between. Germline V CDR1 and CDR2: MGHDK, SYGVNS. The CDR3 runs 14 residues. As DNA, the CDR3 is TGTGCCAGCCAAGTCAGGGCTGGCTCCTACGAGCAGTACTTC. It codes for CASQVRAGSYEQYF.

The genes are TRBV20-1 and TRBJ2-1; no definite D call. The germline V and J ends were trimmed by 5 bases and 7 bases, with 9 bases remaining between them. Germline values: CDR1 DFQATT, CDR2 SNEGSKA (reference sequence). CDR3 length: 11 amino acids. DNA for the CDR3: TGCAGTGCTTGGACGCGGAATGAGCAGTTCTTC. It specifies CSAWTRNEQFF.

The rearrangement links TRBV2 to TRBJ2-7; maybe TRBD1 (5 bases). V dropped 3 bases and J dropped 5 bases, with 17 bases sitting between them. Germline-derived CDR1 and CDR2 are SNHLY and FYNNEI. The CDR3 loop spans 15 amino acids. In nucleotides, the CDR3 is TGTGCCAGCAGTGACCCCGGACAAGGTCGAGACGAGCAGTACTTC. This translates into CASSDPGQGRDEQYF.

This chain connects TRBV30 to TRBJ2-3, with 7 bases identical to TRBD2. The trim removed 0 bases at V and 2 bases at J, leaving 5 bases unmatched. Germline V gives CDR1 GTSNPN, CDR2 SVGIG (reference sequence). This CDR3 is built from 15 residues. The CDR3 region has the DNA TGTGCCTGGAGTGTACCTGGGGGGGTCACAGATACGCAGTATTTT. Protein product: CAWSVPGGVTDTQYF.

The count of this clone is one. Additional DNA sequences in this sample encode the identical CDR3. The V call is TRBV11-2, the J call TRBJ2-7; D tentatively fits TRBD1 or TRBD2 (5 bases each). Trimming removed 1 base at V and 4 bases at J, with 11 bases between. The CDR3 runs 14 residues. CDR1 is SGHAT, CDR2 FQNNGV, per germline. DNA of the CDR3: TGTGCCAGCAGCTTAGCGGGACGTTTTTACGAGCAGTACTTC. Protein sequence: CASSLAGRFYEQYF.

V gene TRBV6-6 combines with J gene TRBJ1-1, with D maybe TRBD1 (6 bases). This CDR3 region has 16 residues. V lost 5 bases to trimming and J lost 0 bases, with 16 bases between them. Per the germline V gene, CDR1 is MNHNY and CDR2 is SVGAGI (reference sequence). The CDR3 spells CASSPGAGLLNTEAFF. CDR3 DNA sequence: TGTGCCAGCAGTCCGGGGGCAGGGTTATTGAACACTGAAGCTTTCTTT.

This clone was seen just once. This rearrangement joins TRBV5-4 to TRBJ1-1; D is undetermined. Germline-derived CDR1 and CDR2 are SGHNT and YYREEE (reference sequence). The CDR3 is 16 amino acids. V gave up 0 bases and J gave up 3 bases, with 15 bases separating them. CDR3: CASSLEVSVVDTEAFF. CDR3 sequence (DNA): TGTGCCAGCAGCTTGGAAGTTTCCGTTGTTGACACTGAAGCTTTCTTT.

The V and J genes are TRBV18 and TRBJ2-2; D is unclear. The germline gives CDR1 KGHSH, CDR2 LQKENI. The CDR3 consists of 14 residues. Trimming pared 3 bases from V and 6 bases from J, leaving 11 bases between. CDR3 residues: CASSPQSLAGELFF. For the CDR3, the DNA is TGTGCCAGCTCACCCCAAAGTCTGGCCGGGGAGCTGTTTTTT.

The chain joins TRBV15 to TRBJ2-3, with 11 bases lining up with TRBD2. The CDR3 is 16 residues long. CDR1 and CDR2 from the germline V gene are LNHNV and YYDKDF (reference sequence). J lost 6 bases, V lost 4 bases, and 9 bases had no gene match. Here the CDR3 DNA reads TGTGCCACCAGCAAGCAACTAGCGGGAGAATATGATACGCAGTATTTT. Protein product: CATSKQLAGEYDTQYF.

The rearrangement uses TRBV5-8 and TRBJ2-7; 9 bases fit TRBD1. V shed 5 bases, J shed 3 bases, and the junction held 3 bases outside the gene matches. The CDR3 extends over 13 amino acids. CDR1 SGHTS and CDR2 YDEGEE come from the germline V gene. CDR3 bases: TGTGCCAGCAGAAAGACAGGGGGCTACGAGCAGTACTTC. It yields the protein CASRKTGGYEQYF.

The chain couples TRBV28 to TRBJ1-2; no clear D gene. The CDR3 covers 13 residues. V lost 3 bases and J 5 bases, leaving 10 bases between the germline ends. The V gene's germline CDR1 is MDHEN and CDR2 SYDVKM. The CDR3 sequence: CASSFVGSYGYTF. DNA for the CDR3: TGTGCCAGCAGTTTCGTGGGGAGTTATGGCTACACCTTC.

The chain carries TRBV19 and TRBJ1-5; no clear D. Germline CDR1 is LNHDA and CDR2 is SQIVND (reference sequence). The CDR3 runs to 13 residues. Trimming removed 1 base at V and 10 bases at J, with 11 bases between. The CDR3 sequence is CASSIAAISPQHF. DNA of the CDR3: TGTGCCAGTAGTATAGCAGCCATCTCTCCCCAGCATTTT.

This chain uses TRBV6-6 with TRBJ2-2, with TRBD2 matching over 8 bases. Germline CDR1 and CDR2: MNHNY and SVGAGI (reference sequence). V shed 5 bases, J shed 5 bases, and the junction held 7 bases outside the gene matches. The CDR3 is 15 residues long. In DNA form, the CDR3 reads TGTGCCAGCAGTAAGACGGGAGGGCATACCGGGGAGCTGTTTTTT. Amino acids: CASSKTGGHTGELFF.

As DNA, the CDR3 is TGTGCCAGCAGACCCGGGACACCGACTGGAAACACCATATATTTT. Residues: CASRPGTPTGNTIYF. The chain joins TRBV6-6 to TRBJ1-3; possibly TRBD1 for D (6 bases). This CDR3 region has 15 residues. Germline CDR1 MNHNY, CDR2 SVGAGI (reference sequence). Trimming removed 6 bases from V and 2 bases from J, with 14 bases in between.

V is TRBV28 and J is TRBJ2-7; tentative D call: TRBD1 (6 bases). The CDR3 length is 13 residues. The V gene's germline CDR1 is MDHEN and CDR2 SYDVKM. The germline V and J ends were trimmed by 2 bases and 7 bases, with 12 bases remaining between them. CDR3: CASSLDRIREQYF. The CDR3 DNA follows: TGTGCCAGCAGTTTAGACAGGATAAGGGAGCAGTACTTC.

The CDR3 DNA sequence: TGTGCCAGCAGTTCGTGGACTAGCGGGAGATCCTACGAGCAGTACTTC. Residues: CASSSWTSGRSYEQYF. V is TRBV28 and J is TRBJ2-7; 13 bases line up with TRBD2. V dropped 4 bases and J dropped 1; count of bases not matched to a gene: 4. CDR1 is MDHEN and CDR2 is SYDVKM in the germline V gene. This CDR3 spans 16 amino acids. Supplemented by reference TRBV28 and TRBJ2-7, the full variable domain reads DVKVTQSSRYLVKRTGEKVFLECVQDMDHENMFWYRQDPGLGLRLIYFSYDVKMKEKGDIPEGYSVSREKKERFSLILESASTNQTSMYLCASSSWTSGRSYEQYFGPGTRLTVT.

The J gene is TRBJ2-7, the V gene TRBV2, with 7 nucleotides matching TRBD2. J gave up 3 bases and V 7 bases, and 9 bases lay outside the gene matches. The CDR3 is made up of 14 amino acids. Germline loops: CDR1 SNHLY, CDR2 FYNNEI. The CDR3 sequence: CASNGGSHFYEQYF. CDR3 DNA sequence: TGTGCCAGCAACGGGGGGAGCCACTTCTACGAGCAGTACTTC.

V is TRBV27 and J is TRBJ2-7; TRBD1 matches 10 bases. Germline values: CDR1 MNHEY, CDR2 SMNVEV (reference sequence). The CDR3 spans 15 residues. Trimming cost V 5 bases and J 4 bases; bases outside gene matches: 8. CDR3 amino acids: CASSVRDRGGYEQYF. DNA for the CDR3: TGTGCCAGCAGTGTCCGGGACAGGGGTGGGTACGAGCAGTACTTC.

This rearrangement joins TRBV4-2 to TRBJ2-3; D perhaps matches TRBD1 (6 bases). The length of the CDR3 is 20 residues. CDR1 is LGHNA, CDR2 YNFKEQ, per germline. The V and J ends lost 4 bases and 1 base respectively, with 27 bases between them. The CDR3 protein is CASSPKAATGVLDGTDTQYF. In DNA form, the CDR3 reads TGTGCCAGCAGCCCCAAAGCTGCGACAGGTGTTTTAGATGGCACAGATACGCAGTATTTT.

Points on this clone: Additional DNA sequences in this sample encode the identical CDR3. The chain couples TRBV19 to TRBJ1-5; D uncertain. The germline gives CDR1 LNHDA, CDR2 SQIVND (reference sequence). This CDR3 has 14 amino acids. V shed 5 bases and J shed 1 base, with 9 bases lying between them. The CDR3 reads CASSRTGSNQPQHF. CDR3 bases: TGTGCCAGTAGTCGGACGGGGAGCAATCAGCCCCAGCATTTT.